The rows below give T cell receptor beta chains drawn from one sample of a study of lymphopenia after photon versus proton radiotherapy. Sequencing was performed with immunoSEQ multiplex PCR; in TCRdb, only in-frame clones are kept and a portion is missing. The data hold 20,000 to 25,000 clones, with 80% to 95% observed a single time. The sequencing here drew on peripheral blood, taken from a patient treated with proton-based radiotherapy. These TCRs come from a woman in her 70s with pancreatic cancer. Some clones in this sample may be carry-over from other donors' samples. The CDR3 runs from the conserved cysteine through the conserved F or W. The D gene is left open where the match is weak. Size values are once, few and many counts, or a class for expanded clones, and some rows have none.

j_gene: TRBJ1-2; v_gene: TRBV28; abundance: -; d_gene: TRBD1; CDR3aa: CASSSEGQGAYGYTF; CDR3nt: TGTGCCAGCAGTTCAGAGGGACAGGGGGCCTATGGCTACACCTTC
j_gene: TRBJ2-1; v_gene: TRBV4-2; abundance: -; d_gene: TRBD2; CDR3aa: CASSQEFAGLAVSSSYNEQFF; CDR3nt: TGTGCCAGCAGCCAAGAATTTGCCGGACTAGCGGTCTCAAGCTCCTACAATGAGCAGTTCTTC
j_gene: TRBJ2-2; v_gene: TRBV28; abundance: -; d_gene: -; CDR3aa: CASSLVPTGELFF; CDR3nt: TGTGCCAGCAGTTTAGTCCCCACCGGGGAGCTGTTTTTT
j_gene: TRBJ1-1; v_gene: TRBV5-1; abundance: -; d_gene: TRBD1; CDR3aa: CASSSDRGTEAFF; CDR3nt: TGCGCCAGCAGCTCCGACAGGGGAACTGAAGCTTTCTTT
j_gene: TRBJ2-2; v_gene: TRBV18; abundance: -; d_gene: -; CDR3aa: CASSPSRDTGELFF; CDR3nt: TGTGCCAGCTCACCAAGTAGGGACACCGGGGAGCTGTTTTTT
j_gene: TRBJ1-1; v_gene: TRBV29-1; abundance: -; d_gene: -; CDR3aa: CSVGLVVRTEAFF; CDR3nt: TGCAGCGTTGGCCTGGTGGTACGTACTGAAGCTTTCTTT
j_gene: TRBJ2-1; v_gene: TRBV30; abundance: -; d_gene: TRBD1; CDR3aa: CAWSAGQGYEQFF; CDR3nt: TGTGCCTGGAGTGCCGGACAGGGGTATGAGCAGTTCTTC
j_gene: TRBJ2-1; v_gene: TRBV5-1; abundance: -; d_gene: -; CDR3aa: CASSLAYNEQFF; CDR3nt: TGCGCCAGCAGCTTGGCCTACAATGAGCAGTTCTTC
j_gene: TRBJ1-2; v_gene: TRBV7-3; abundance: -; d_gene: TRBD1; CDR3aa: CASSLRPVRDRDYGYTF; CDR3nt: TGTGCCAGCAGCCTTCGCCCTGTCCGGGACAGGGACTATGGCTACACCTTC
j_gene: TRBJ2-7; v_gene: TRBV30; abundance: -; d_gene: -; CDR3aa: CAWRVQEGEQYF; CDR3nt: TGTGCCTGGAGAGTACAAGAAGGCGAGCAGTACTTC
j_gene: TRBJ2-1; v_gene: TRBV19; abundance: -; d_gene: -; CDR3aa: CASSIGITTGEQFF; CDR3nt: TGTGCCAGTAGTATCGGGATAACGACGGGTGAGCAGTTCTTC
j_gene: TRBJ2-2; v_gene: TRBV5-1; abundance: -; d_gene: -; CDR3aa: CASSLEGHRGAVF; CDR3nt: TGCGCCAGCAGCTTGGAAGGGCACCGGGGAGCTGTTTTT
j_gene: TRBJ1-3; v_gene: TRBV27; abundance: once; d_gene: -; CDR3aa: CASSLTGSDTIYF; CDR3nt: TGTGCCAGCAGTTTAACAGGGTCAGACACCATATATTTT
j_gene: TRBJ1-4; v_gene: TRBV5-1; abundance: -; d_gene: -; CDR3aa: CASSGMGGNEKLFF; CDR3nt: TGCGCCAGCTCCGGAATGGGGGGGAACGAAAAACTGTTTTTT
j_gene: TRBJ2-5; v_gene: TRBV28; abundance: -; d_gene: -; CDR3aa: CASSLVRVGTQYF; CDR3nt: TGTGCCAGCAGTTTAGTACGTGTAGGGACCCAGTACTTC
j_gene: TRBJ1-1; v_gene: TRBV19; abundance: -; d_gene: -; CDR3aa: CASTKQGEGTEAFF; CDR3nt: TGTGCCAGTACTAAGCAGGGCGAAGGCACTGAAGCTTTCTTT
j_gene: TRBJ2-1; v_gene: TRBV30; abundance: few; d_gene: TRBD1; CDR3aa: CAWRRGQGAREQFF; CDR3nt: TGTGCCTGGAGAAGAGGACAGGGGGCTAGGGAGCAGTTCTTC
j_gene: TRBJ1-5; v_gene: TRBV5-6; abundance: -; d_gene: -; CDR3aa: CASSFSALSNQPQHF; CDR3nt: TGTGCCAGCAGCTTTTCTGCGTTGAGCAATCAGCCCCAGCATTTT
j_gene: TRBJ2-7; v_gene: TRBV5-5; abundance: -; d_gene: -; CDR3aa: CASRLSGGTIDEQYF; CDR3nt: TGTGCCAGCAGACTCTCGGGTGGTACAATCGACGAGCAGTACTTC
j_gene: TRBJ1-1; v_gene: TRBV27; abundance: -; d_gene: -; CDR3aa: CASSPGVNTEAFF; CDR3nt: TGTGCCAGCAGTCCAGGGGTAAACACTGAAGCTTTCTTT
j_gene: TRBJ2-2; v_gene: TRBV5-1; abundance: -; d_gene: -; CDR3aa: CASSLRQTNTGELFF; CDR3nt: TGCGCCAGCAGCTTACGACAGACGAACACCGGGGAGCTGTTTTTT
j_gene: TRBJ2-1; v_gene: TRBV7-2; abundance: -; d_gene: -; CDR3aa: CASSSIRDHYNEQFF; CDR3nt: TGTGCCAGCAGCTCAATCCGGGACCACTACAATGAGCAGTTCTTC
j_gene: TRBJ1-2; v_gene: TRBV19; abundance: -; d_gene: -; CDR3aa: CASSPEATYGYTF; CDR3nt: TGTGCCAGTAGTCCAGAGGCTACCTATGGCTACACCTTC
j_gene: TRBJ2-4; v_gene: TRBV4-2; abundance: -; d_gene: -; CDR3aa: CATFASDQNIQYF; CDR3nt: TGTGCCACGTTTGCTAGCGACCAAAACATTCAGTACTTC
j_gene: TRBJ2-3; v_gene: TRBV18; abundance: -; d_gene: -; CDR3aa: CASSRPLGSTDTQYF; CDR3nt: TGTGCCAGCTCACGACCCCTTGGCAGCACAGATACGCAGTATTTT
j_gene: TRBJ1-3; v_gene: TRBV28; abundance: few; d_gene: -; CDR3aa: CASNSMLDFFSGNTIYF; CDR3nt: TGTGCCAGCAATTCCATGTTAGACTTTTTCTCTGGAAACACCATATATTTT
j_gene: TRBJ2-7; v_gene: TRBV5-1; abundance: once; d_gene: -; CDR3aa: CASSLNVGPYEQYF; CDR3nt: TGCGCCAGCAGCTTAAATGTGGGGCCCTACGAGCAGTACTTC
j_gene: TRBJ1-3; v_gene: TRBV6-5; abundance: -; d_gene: TRBD1; CDR3aa: CASSYTGQGTGNTIYF; CDR3nt: TGTGCCAGCAGTTACACCGGACAGGGGACTGGAAACACCATATATTTT
j_gene: TRBJ1-4; v_gene: TRBV5-1; abundance: -; d_gene: -; CDR3aa: CASSQGYPGKLFF; CDR3nt: TGCGCCAGCAGCCAGGGGTATCCAGGAAAACTGTTTTTT
j_gene: TRBJ1-5; v_gene: TRBV30; abundance: -; d_gene: TRBD1; CDR3aa: CAWTKTGGNQPQHF; CDR3nt: TGTGCCTGGACTAAGACAGGGGGAAATCAGCCCCAGCATTTT
j_gene: TRBJ1-1; v_gene: TRBV28; abundance: few; d_gene: -; CDR3aa: CASSPYRSNTEAFF; CDR3nt: TGTGCCAGCAGCCCCTACAGGTCAAACACTGAAGCTTTCTTT
j_gene: TRBJ2-2; v_gene: TRBV19; abundance: -; d_gene: TRBD2; CDR3aa: CATTPLAGDAGELFF; CDR3nt: TGTGCCACCACCCCGCTAGCGGGAGACGCCGGGGAGCTGTTTTTT
j_gene: TRBJ2-4; v_gene: TRBV11-1; abundance: once; d_gene: -; CDR3aa: CASSPSGQGNLAKNIQYF; CDR3nt: TGTGCCAGCAGCCCGTCTGGGCAGGGCAACCTAGCCAAAAACATTCAGTACTTC
j_gene: TRBJ2-6; v_gene: TRBV5-1; abundance: once; d_gene: -; CDR3aa: CASGSQSRANVLTF; CDR3nt: TGCGCCAGCGGTTCACAAAGTCGGGCCAACGTCCTGACTTTC
j_gene: TRBJ1-1; v_gene: TRBV27; abundance: -; d_gene: TRBD1; CDR3aa: CASSLSGRGYAFF; CDR3nt: TGTGCCAGCAGTTTATCGGGCAGGGGGTATGCTTTCTTT
j_gene: TRBJ2-7; v_gene: TRBV5-1; abundance: few; d_gene: -; CDR3aa: CASSSKEGQDYSYEQYF; CDR3nt: TGCGCCAGCAGCTCAAAGGAAGGACAGGACTACTCCTACGAGCAGTACTTC
j_gene: TRBJ1-5; v_gene: TRBV4-1; abundance: once; d_gene: -; CDR3aa: CASSQSGDQPQHF; CDR3nt: TGCGCCAGCAGCCAATCGGGTGATCAGCCCCAGCATTTT
j_gene: TRBJ2-7; v_gene: TRBV28; abundance: -; d_gene: TRBD1; CDR3aa: CASSFKGQGAHEQYF; CDR3nt: TGTGCCAGCAGTTTTAAAGGACAGGGGGCTCACGAGCAGTACTTC
j_gene: TRBJ2-3; v_gene: TRBV10-3; abundance: once; d_gene: -; CDR3aa: CAISELGSGTDTQYF; CDR3nt: TGTGCCATCAGTGAGTTGGGATCTGGCACAGATACGCAGTATTTT
j_gene: TRBJ2-3; v_gene: TRBV5-5; abundance: -; d_gene: -; CDR3aa: CASSFNVQGGNTQYF; CDR3nt: TGTGCCAGCAGCTTTAACGTGCAGGGAGGAAATACGCAGTATTTT
j_gene: TRBJ2-6; v_gene: TRBV7-6; abundance: -; d_gene: -; CDR3aa: CASSLGPGANVLTF; CDR3nt: TGTGCCAGCAGCTTAGGGCCTGGGGCCAACGTCCTGACTTTC
j_gene: TRBJ2-1; v_gene: TRBV29-1; abundance: -; d_gene: -; CDR3aa: CSSLTGYNEQFF; CDR3nt: TGCAGCAGCTTGACAGGCTACAATGAGCAGTTCTTC
j_gene: TRBJ1-5; v_gene: TRBV19; abundance: few; d_gene: -; CDR3aa: CASRWALSEQPQHF; CDR3nt: TGTGCCAGTAGATGGGCCCTCTCGGAGCAGCCCCAGCATTTT
j_gene: TRBJ2-1; v_gene: TRBV5-1; abundance: once; d_gene: -; CDR3aa: CASSLAGVNEQFF; CDR3nt: TGCGCCAGCAGCTTGGCAGGGGTCAATGAGCAGTTCTTC
j_gene: TRBJ2-5; v_gene: TRBV5-4; abundance: -; d_gene: -; CDR3aa: CASSFRQVLQETQYF; CDR3nt: TGTGCCAGCAGCTTCAGACAGGTTCTTCAAGAGACCCAGTACTTC